This T cell receptor beta chain was sequenced during a study of type 1 regulatory T cells. At the level of the study: An in vitro protocol generated T-allo10, a Tr1-enriched, alloantigen-specific CD4 T cell product.

The graft donor-derived T-allo10 cells reportedly recognize host alloantigens, are anergic, and suppress alloantigen-specifically. Using its own MiXCR run on the reads, TCRdb lists one record per CDR3 protein. Of about 24,000 distinct CDR3 sequences detected, about two thirds appear once; the ten largest clones hold roughly 13%. This CDR3 comprises 14 residues. The V gene lost 10 bases and the J gene lost 1 base, with 13 bases spanning the gap. The germline V gene encodes CDR1 MNHNS and CDR2 SASEGT. Comment on this clonotype: Its antigen is not known.

V gene TRBV6-1 combines with J gene TRBJ2-2, with D perhaps TRBD1 or TRBD2 (5 bases each). The sequencing sample was made of cultured T cells, either the whole culture or a sorted T cell fraction (not recorded which). Regarding subset: Tr1-enriched cell product generated in vitro against host alloantigens. This TCR was recovered from a human donor in good health. The CDR3 protein is CANSGTQNTGELFF. The CDR3 DNA is TGTGCCAATTCCGGGACGCAGAACACCGGGGAGCTGTTTTTT.